This is a list of T cell receptor beta chains from one sample in a study of T-cell reconstitution after alpha-beta-depleted transplantation in children. Each CDR3 protein gets one entry after TCRdb re-called the PCR reads with MiXCR. There are around 120,000 distinct CDR3 sequences in the sample; under 30% occur only once, and over 9.5% lies in the top ten. Sequences were derived from PBMCs, mostly from graft donor cells, sampled 180 days after TCRalphabeta/CD19-depleted stem cell transplant. These receptors were obtained from a male patient between 2 and 10 years old who had a stem cell transplant for chronic granulomatous disease, so the T cells may come from the graft donor. Both conserved end residues are part of each CDR3. Fields, in order: V gene, clone size, J gene, D gene, CDR3 DNA, CDR3 protein. A D gene is named only where the DNA matches it firmly. A clone size is listed for some rows: how often the clone was seen (once, few, many), or a class if it is expanded.

TRBV7-2	few	TRBJ2-2	.	TGTGCCAGCAGCTTTATACTTAAGAACACCGGGGAGCTGTTTTTT	CASSFILKNTGELFF
TRBV20-1	.	TRBJ1-2	.	TGCAGTGCGGTGAGGATGTCGGCGGAGGTTGGCTACACCTTC	CSAVRMSAEVGYTF
TRBV6-5	many	TRBJ2-7	.	TGTGCCAGCAGTTCCCCTAGTTCGGGAGTGGCGTACTTC	CASSSPSSGVAYF
TRBV5-1	few	TRBJ2-1	TRBD2	TGCGCCAGCAGCTCGGGACTAGCGGGGTTTGAGCAGTTCTTC	CASSSGLAGFEQFF
TRBV15	.	TRBJ2-7	TRBD1	TGTGCCACCAGCAGAATGCCCGGGACAGGGTTCTACGAGCAGTACTTC	CATSRMPGTGFYEQYF
TRBV29-1	many	TRBJ2-7	.	TGCAGCGTGGATAAGGACGGGTACGAGCAGTACTTC	CSVDKDGYEQYF
TRBV20-1	many	TRBJ2-7	.	TGCAGTGCTAGAGTGGGGGGCCTCTACGAGCAGTACTTC	CSARVGGLYEQYF
TRBV20-1	.	TRBJ2-5	.	TGCAGTGCTAGAGTGCCACCCAGGGTGGACGAGACCCAGTACTTC	CSARVPPRVDETQYF
TRBV20-1	.	TRBJ2-3	.	TGCAGTGCTAGAGATCGTGGGGGTGTGGTAGATACGCAGTATTTT	CSARDRGGVVDTQYF
TRBV7-3	.	TRBJ2-5	.	TGTGCCAGCAGCTTAAGAGCAGAGTTTCAAGAGACCCAGTACTTC	CASSLRAEFQETQYF
TRBV20-1	.	TRBJ2-7	TRBD1	TGCAGTGCGATGGTCGGGACAGGGAATTACGAGCAGTACTTC	CSAMVGTGNYEQYF
TRBV19	many	TRBJ1-5	.	TGTGCCAGTACCGGGGGGAATCAGCCCCAGCATTTT	CASTGGNQPQHF
TRBV20-1	few	TRBJ1-5	TRBD1	TGCAGTGCTAGACGCGACAGGGATGGTCAGCCCCAGCATTTT	CSARRDRDGQPQHF
TRBV20-1	many	TRBJ2-5	TRBD2	TGCAGTGCCCGGGACTATTTGGAGACCCAGTACTTC	CSARDYLETQYF
TRBV5-1	.	TRBJ2-5	.	TGCGCCAGCAGCTTGGGGGCAGGGGAAGAGACCCAGTACTTC	CASSLGAGEETQYF
TRBV7-9	few	TRBJ2-3	.	TGTGCCAGCAGCTTAGCTACTAGCAGCACAGATACGCAGTATTTT	CASSLATSSTDTQYF
TRBV29-1	many	TRBJ1-1	.	TGCAGCGTTGGCAGGGGCCTGAGGACTGAAGCTTTCTTT	CSVGRGLRTEAFF
TRBV20-1	.	TRBJ1-4	TRBD1	TGCAGTGCTATAACAGGGGGTGCTAATGAAAAACTGTTTTTT	CSAITGGANEKLFF
TRBV3-1	many	TRBJ2-7	TRBD1	TGTGCCAGCAGCTTAGACCCGGGACAGGGGGACTACGAGCAGTACTTC	CASSLDPGQGDYEQYF